The T cell receptor (beta chain) described here comes from a study of PD-1 blockade in classical Hodgkin lymphoma. Method: immunoSEQ multiplex PCR; TCRdb's copy keeps in-frame clones and lacks some. Of around 40,000 clones in the sample, 77% were seen once. General observations from the study: Complete responders entered with baseline diversity on par with newly diagnosed patients, the results showed.

The time point denotes: cycle 4 day 1 (C4D1), after 6 weeks of nivolumab. Autologous stem cell transplantation was followed by relapse in every patient, and brentuximab vedotin exposure varied. Worth noting for this clone: What it recognizes is unknown.

The CDR3 is 13 residues long. V was pared by 1 base and J by 5 bases, with 6 bases between. CDR1 and CDR2 (germline): MDHEN, SYDVKM. Here the sequenced sample was peripheral blood mononuclear cells (PBMCs), taken before the fourth cycle of nivolumab. This rearrangement joins TRBV28 to TRBJ2-1, with D uncertain. This TCR derives from a human donor with classical Hodgkin lymphoma. The CDR3 DNA reads TGTGCCAGCAGTTTATATCCGGACAATGAGCAGTTCTTC. This translates into CASSLYPDNEQFF.